This T cell receptor (beta chain) was sequenced during a study of cytomegalovirus exposure and HLA in healthy donors. Overall study results and limits: In a later analysis, donors in an Asian-associated ancestry cluster reportedly had fewer N-insertions in productive TCRs than the cohort mean.

The table lists this clone with a few counts. What it binds is not known. The germline V gene encodes CDR1 MGHRA and CDR2 YSYEKL. CDR3 length equals 17 residues. V lost 0 bases, J lost 7 bases, and 7 bases stayed unmatched. At collection, donors were nominally healthy, but unrecorded immune exposures were probable. The PCR had 60 Vbeta and 13 Jbeta primers. Measured with immunoSEQ multiplex PCR; TCRdb has only the in-frame clones, and not every one. The sample carries over 100,000 clones, about 70% recorded once. This TCR came from a woman aged 25 to 39 in good health and CMV-seronegative. Sample: PBMCs. The chain combines TRBV4-1 with TRBJ2-1; 12 nucleotides align to TRBD1. CDR3 in amino acids: CASSQEPRDRGRNEQFF. The CDR3, as DNA: TGCGCCAGCAGCCAAGAGCCCCGGGACAGGGGGCGAAATGAGCAGTTCTTC.